This T cell receptor beta chain was recorded in a study of regulatory T cells in long-lasting Graves disease. The CDR3 consists of 15 residues. Germline CDR1 reads SGHRS; CDR2 reads YFSETQ. Losses at the gene ends were 4 bases for V and 3 bases for J; bases not matched to a gene: 8. Time point defined: newly diagnosed GD, antithyroid drugs for less than 3 months. From RNA extracted from PBMCs, the TCR library was made. HTBI primers from iRepertoire and Arm-PCR of CDR3 regions yielded the TCR beta libraries. TCRdb reanalysed the multiplex PCR reads using MiXCR and keeps one entry per CDR3 protein. The sample includes 300,000 to 400,000 distinct CDR3 sequences, roughly a sixth seen only once; the top ten take around a fifth. Findings and caveats of the study: Authors noted too few samples as a limitation. Study of thyroid tissue was not done, with only peripheral blood studied.

This clonotype occurred many times. The antigen remains unidentified. This TCR came from a female donor with Graves disease. The chain employs TRBV5-1 and TRBJ2-5, with TRBD1 identical over 8 bases. The source material was peripheral blood mononuclear cells (PBMCs), sampled at new diagnosis, from a patient treated with antithyroid drugs. The CDR3 here is CASSTPSDREETQYF. CDR3 bases: TGCGCCAGCAGCACTCCATCGGACAGGGAAGAGACCCAGTACTTC. Variable domain in full (rest from reference TRBV5-1 and TRBJ2-5): KAGVTQTPRYLIKTRGQQVTLSCSPISGHRSVSWYQQTPGQGLQFLFEYFSETQRNKGNFPGRFSGRQFSNSRSEMNVSTLELGDSALYLCASSTPSDREETQYFGPGTRLLVL.